This T cell receptor beta chain was sequenced for a study of shared clonotypes between healthy human individuals. General observations from the study: Compared with clonotypes that all four donors shared, non-shared clonotypes had lower generation probabilities. Between four donors, naive CD4 clonotypes were shared at a level of approximately 5%.

Points on this clone: Its cognate antigen is unknown.

Assay: immunoSEQ multiplex PCR; the TCRdb copy retains only in-frame clones and omits some. The repertoire consists of about 330,000 clones, with less than 85% occurring once and the leading ten covering approximately 10%. Per the germline V gene, CDR1 is SNHLY and CDR2 is FYNNEI. V dropped 4 bases and J dropped 1 base, with 11 bases sitting between them. There are 15 residues in the CDR3. Material: memory CD4+ T cells sorted from blood. Subset given: CD45RA-negative fraction. The clonotype originates from a man aged 25 to 45 in good health. The V gene is TRBV2, the J gene TRBJ2-1, with a weak D call TRBD1 (5 bases). The CDR3 sequence: CASSGGPGSYNEQFF. DNA of the CDR3: TGTGCCAGCAGTGGGGGCCCAGGTTCCTACAATGAGCAGTTCTTC. Full variable domain (rest looked up from reference TRBV2 and TRBJ2-1): EPEVTQTPSHQVTQMGQEVILRCVPISNHLYFYWYRQILGQKVEFLVSFYNNEISEKSEIFDDQFSVERPDGSNFTLKIRSTKLEDSAMYFCASSGGPGSYNEQFFGPGTRLTVL.